The 27 T cell receptor beta chains below were found in one sample sequenced in a study of blood T cell repertoires in COVID-19. TCRdb keeps only in-frame clones here, not all; method: immunoSEQ multiplex PCR. The repertoire holds about 180,000 clones, with 80% to 90% as singletons. The material sequenced was PBMCs or T cells enriched from blood (not recorded which). Receptors originate from a woman aged 18 to 35 who had recovered from COVID-19.

The chain combines TRBV6-1 with TRBJ2-3, with a possible D match to TRBD2 (6 bases). The germline gives CDR1 MNHNS, CDR2 SASEGT. CDR3 length equals 18 residues. V lost 1 base and J 4 bases, leaving 21 bases between the germline ends. CDR3: CASSEVWGDGSPPDTQYF. The CDR3, as DNA: TGTGCCAGCAGTGAAGTTTGGGGGGACGGGAGCCCCCCAGATACGCAGTATTTT.

V gene TRBV9 combines with J gene TRBJ1-2; 8 nucleotides line up with TRBD1. Trimming at V came to 0 bases and at J to 5 bases, leaving 6 bases not matched to a gene. The CDR3 contains 15 residues. Per the germline V gene, CDR1 is SGDLS and CDR2 is YYNGEE. CDR3 residues: CASSVGTGIPYGYTF. CDR3 in DNA: TGTGCCAGCAGCGTAGGGACAGGGATTCCTTATGGCTACACCTTC. The variable domain in full, with the rest retrieved from reference TRBV9 and TRBJ1-2, is DSGVTQTPKHLITATGQRVTLRCSPRSGDLSVYWYQQSLDQGLQFLIQYYNGEERAKGNILERFSAQQFPDLHSELNLSSLELGDSALYFCASSVGTGIPYGYTFGSGTRLTVV.

The chain recombines TRBV30 with TRBJ1-4; TRBD1 agrees at 7 bases. V lost 3 bases and J lost 5; bases outside the gene matches: 9. CDR1 and CDR2 (germline): GTSNPN, SVGIG (reference sequence). The CDR3 runs to 15 residues. CDR3 sequence (DNA): TGTGCCTGGAGCCAGGGGGTCGCGGCGAATGAAAAACTGTTTTTT. Residues: CAWSQGVAANEKLFF.

V gene TRBV5-4 combines with J gene TRBJ2-7; TRBD2 aligns across 8 bases. This CDR3 comprises 17 residues. Germline V gene lookup returns CDR1 SGHNT and CDR2 YYREEE (reference sequence). V trimming: 1 base; J trimming: 1 base; junction bases outside the gene matches: 10. CDR3 residues: CASSLTGGASQSYEQYF. For the CDR3, the DNA is TGTGCCAGCAGCTTGACGGGGGGGGCCAGTCAGTCCTACGAGCAGTACTTC.

V is TRBV29-1 and J is TRBJ1-6; TRBD1 agrees at 7 bases. V dropped 4 bases and J dropped 6; count of bases not matched to a gene: 9. Germline assignment: CDR1 SQVTM and CDR2 ANQGSEA. The CDR3 contains 15 residues. CDR3 in DNA: TGCAGCGTTGCCACAGGGGACCCATTTAATTCACCCCTCCACTTT. This codes for CSVATGDPFNSPLHF.

The chain joins TRBV14 to TRBJ1-3; D is ambiguous. Trimming removed 4 bases from V and 2 bases from J, with 12 bases in between. The CDR3 loop spans 15 amino acids. The germline gives CDR1 SGHDN, CDR2 FVKESK. CDR3: CASSRHGLTGNTIYF. In DNA form, the CDR3 reads TGTGCCAGCAGCCGACATGGACTGACTGGAAACACCATATATTTT.

The chain employs TRBV29-1 and TRBJ2-1; TRBD1 agrees at 7 bases. The CDR3 has 15 residues. Trimming removed 4 bases from V and 0 bases from J; junction bases left unmatched: 6. In germline, CDR1 is SQVTM, CDR2 ANQGSEA. CDR3 DNA: TGCAGCGTTGGACAGGGCATGGGCTCCTACAATGAGCAGTTCTTC. It is translated as CSVGQGMGSYNEQFF.

The rearrangement uses TRBV24-1 and TRBJ1-2, with D unclear. Germline V gene data show CDR1 as KGHDR and CDR2 as SFDVKD. This CDR3 has 16 amino acids. V was cut by 2 bases and J by 3 bases, with 15 bases left in between. This CDR3 is CATSDSRGLEDYGYTF. In DNA form, the CDR3 reads TGTGCCACCAGTGATTCAAGAGGGTTAGAGGACTATGGCTACACCTTC.

CDR3 DNA sequence: TGTGCCAGCAGCCCGGGCCACGGGGGTGTACGGGGTGAAAAACTGTTTTTT. Protein product: CASSPGHGGVRGEKLFF. The chain carries TRBV4-2 and TRBJ1-4; maybe TRBD1 (5 bases). The V gene lost 4 bases and the J gene lost 7 bases, with 22 bases spanning the gap. Germline loops: CDR1 LGHNA, CDR2 YNFKEQ. This CDR3 is built from 17 residues.

CDR3 amino acids: CATSDSSGITEAFF. CDR3 in DNA: TGTGCCACCAGTGATTCGTCAGGGATCACTGAAGCTTTCTTT. The V call is TRBV24-1, the J call TRBJ1-1; maybe TRBD1 (5 bases). V gave up 2 bases and J gave up 4 bases, with 10 bases separating them. Germline-derived CDR1 and CDR2 are KGHDR and SFDVKD. CDR3 size: 14 residues.

The rearrangement uses TRBV7-2 and TRBJ1-5; no reliable D call. The CDR3 extends over 14 amino acids. V lost 5 bases, J lost 4 bases, and 12 bases lay in between. Germline lookup yields CDR1 SGHTA and CDR2 FQGNSA. The CDR3, as DNA: TGTGCCAGCAGCCATTCCACATCAAATCAGCCCCAGCATTTT. It translates to CASSHSTSNQPQHF. Combining the CDR3 with reference TRBV7-2 and TRBJ1-5 gives the whole variable domain GAGVSQSPSNKVTEKGKDVELRCDPISGHTALYWYRQSLGQGLEFLIYFQGNSAPDKSGLPSDRFSAERTGGSVSTLTIQRTQQEDSAVYLCASSHSTSNQPQHFGDGTRLSIL.

This chain joins TRBV6-5 and TRBJ2-7; 9 bases are shared with TRBD1. The CDR3 covers 15 residues. Looked up from germline, CDR1 is MNHEY and CDR2 is SVGAGI. Unmatched junction bases numbered 10, after V lost 6 bases and J lost 4 bases. The CDR3 DNA follows: TGTGCCAGCAGACGTGACGGGACAGGGACGTACGAGCAGTACTTC. It yields the protein CASRRDGTGTYEQYF.

CDR3 residues: CSTTGTGNEKLFF. The CDR3 DNA reads TGCAGCACTACAGGGACCGGTAATGAAAAACTGTTTTTT. The V call is TRBV29-1, the J call TRBJ1-4, with a weak D call TRBD1 (6 bases). V shed 8 bases and J shed 4 bases, with 14 bases lying between them. The CDR3 consists of 13 residues. The germline CDR1 and CDR2 sequences are SQVTM and ANQGSEA.

The chain joins TRBV7-9 to TRBJ1-1; D is uncertain. CDR3 length equals 12 residues. Between the trimmed V and J ends, which lost 6 bases and 8 bases, there was a span of 13 bases. Per the germline V gene, CDR1 is SEHNR and CDR2 is FQNEAQ (reference sequence). The CDR3 bases are TGTGCCAGCAGTCTCAACAGACCAGAAGCTTTCTTT. Translated, it gives CASSLNRPEAFF.

The rearrangement joins TRBV7-9 to TRBJ1-2; D not resolved. In germline, CDR1 is SEHNR, CDR2 FQNEAQ (reference sequence). The length of the CDR3 is 14 residues. V gave up 1 base and J gave up 8 bases, with 14 bases separating them. DNA of the CDR3: TGTGCCAGCAGCTTAGAGGCCCAGGCCCGAGGCTACACCTTC. This encodes CASSLEAQARGYTF.

The rearrangement joins TRBV7-3 to TRBJ2-1, with D possibly matching TRBD2 (5 bases). Germline V gene lookup returns CDR1 SGHTA and CDR2 FQGTGA. The CDR3 has 14 amino acids. V lost 2 bases and J 4 bases, leaving 9 bases between the germline ends. The CDR3 nucleotides read TGTGCCAGCAGCTTAGGAGGCTTATACAATGAGCAGTTCTTC. It specifies CASSLGGLYNEQFF.

This rearrangement joins TRBV19 to TRBJ1-6; possible D gene TRBD1, 5 bases. The CDR3 runs 14 residues. From germline, CDR1 is LNHDA and CDR2 SQIVND (reference sequence). V was pared by 6 bases and J by 8 bases, with 14 bases between. The CDR3 DNA sequence: TGTGCCAGTAGGTTTGGGGCAGGCGATTCACCCCTCCACTTT. Protein product: CASRFGAGDSPLHF. Using reference TRBV19 and TRBJ1-6 for the parts outside the CDR3, the full variable domain is DGGITQSPKYLFRKEGQNVTLSCEQNLNHDAMYWYRQDPGQGLRLIYYSQIVNDFQKGDIAEGYSVSREKKESFPLTVTSAQKNPTAFYLCASRFGAGDSPLHFGNGTRLTVT.

The chain couples TRBV24-1 to TRBJ2-7, with D perhaps matching TRBD1 (5 bases). V was clipped by 4 bases and J by 5 bases, with 14 bases between them. Germline assignment: CDR1 KGHDR and CDR2 SFDVKD. The CDR3 spans 14 residues. The CDR3 here is CATSDPTVPHEQYF. CDR3 nucleotides: TGTGCCACCAGTGACCCGACAGTTCCCCACGAGCAGTACTTC.

This rearrangement joins TRBV7-2 to TRBJ2-2; 9 bases are shared with TRBD1. CDR1 is SGHTA and CDR2 is FQGNSA in the germline V gene. Losses at the gene ends were 3 bases for V and 4 bases for J; bases not matched to a gene: 3. The CDR3 is made up of 15 amino acids. CDR3 sequence reads: CASSLDRGGTGELFF. CDR3 sequence (DNA): TGTGCCAGCAGCTTGGACAGGGGAGGCACCGGGGAGCTGTTTTTT.

This rearrangement joins TRBV6-5 to TRBJ1-3; TRBD1 is a possible D gene (5 bases). The CDR3 is made up of 13 amino acids. V dropped 9 bases and J dropped 0 bases, with 9 bases sitting between them. Germline V CDR1 and CDR2: MNHEY, SVGAGI. Here the CDR3 DNA reads TGTGCCAGTGGACATCTCTCTGGAAACACCATATATTTT. Its protein is CASGHLSGNTIYF.

The chain uses TRBV6-5 and TRBJ2-3; no firm D call. The germline V and J ends were trimmed by 4 bases and 7 bases, with 12 bases remaining between them. CDR1 and CDR2 from the germline V gene are MNHEY and SVGAGI. This CDR3 has 13 amino acids. DNA for the CDR3: TGTGCCAGCAGTTCCGCAGACTCACATACGCAGTATTTT. It translates to CASSSADSHTQYF.

The chain carries TRBV3-1 (or the pseudogene TRBV3-2) and TRBJ2-7; the D gene is possibly TRBD2 (5 bases). Trimming removed 0 bases from V and 6 bases from J, with 6 bases in between. Germline V gives CDR1 LGHDT, CDR2 YNNKEL (reference sequence). This CDR3 has 12 residues. CDR3 residues: CASSQEGGEQYF. CDR3 DNA: TGTGCCAGCAGCCAAGAAGGAGGCGAGCAGTACTTC.

The V and J genes are TRBV13 and TRBJ1-3; no definite D call. Trimming left V 7 bases short and J 0 bases short, with 10 bases between. This CDR3 spans 14 amino acids. The germline V gene has CDR1 PRHDT and CDR2 FYEKMQ (reference sequence). CDR3 residues: CASKRLPSGNTIYF. The CDR3 nucleotides read TGTGCCAGCAAGCGTCTGCCCTCTGGAAACACCATATATTTT.

This sequence joins TRBV18 and TRBJ2-3, with TRBD1 identical over 8 bases. Germline CDR1 reads KGHSH; CDR2 reads LQKENI. V shed 5 bases, J shed 4 bases, and the junction held 11 bases outside the gene matches. This CDR3 has 16 amino acids. CDR3 amino acids: CASSSIRTGLADTQYF. CDR3 DNA: TGTGCCAGCTCATCGATTCGGACAGGGTTGGCAGATACGCAGTATTTT.

J is TRBJ1-2 and V is TRBV5-4; 7 nucleotides agree with TRBD1. The length of the CDR3 is 16 residues. V trimming: 1 base; J trimming: 9 bases; junction bases outside the gene matches: 15. Germline assignment: CDR1 SGHNT and CDR2 YYREEE (reference sequence). CDR3 residues: CASSLTQGNFDRSYTF. The DNA of the CDR3 is TGTGCCAGCAGCTTGACACAGGGGAATTTTGACCGGAGCTACACCTTC.

The CDR3 reads CASSQALGTGNSYEQYF. The CDR3 nucleotides read TGTGCCAGCAGCCAAGCGTTAGGGACAGGCAACTCCTACGAGCAGTACTTC. The chain has TRBV3-1 (or the pseudogene TRBV3-2) and TRBJ2-7, with 8 bases lining up with TRBD1. Germline V gene data show CDR1 as LGHDT and CDR2 as YNNKEL (reference sequence). The CDR3 consists of 17 residues. The J segment lost 0 bases and the V segment lost 1 base, leaving 8 bases of the junction unmatched.

The J gene is TRBJ2-5, the V gene TRBV11-2; 7 nucleotides match TRBD1. CDR1 is SGHAT, CDR2 FQNNGV, per germline. Trimming took 5 bases from V and 2 from J; bases not matched to a gene: 8. The CDR3 runs 15 residues. CDR3 coding DNA: TGTGCCAGCAGCGACCGACAGGGTGGGCAAGAGACCCAGTACTTC. It specifies CASSDRQGGQETQYF.